The 31 T cell receptor beta chains below all came from one sample that was sequenced in a study of blood T cell repertoires in COVID-19 (dated by TCRdb to about 2020). Library method: the immunoSEQ multiplex PCR assay. TCRdb's version of the immuneACCESS table is confined to in-frame rearrangements and falls short of the full clone set. An unresolved V gene accounts for under half of the shortfall where checked; the remainder is of unknown origin. This sample lists some 150,000 clones; around 76% were detected once. Together, the top ten hold about 4% of the sample. Source material: peripheral blood. All receptors come from a man in his 60s with acute or convalescent COVID-19.

The chain employs TRBV27 and TRBJ2-7; D is perhaps TRBD2 (5 bases). V dropped 5 bases and J dropped 5 bases, with 16 bases sitting between them. The length of the CDR3 is 14 residues. Germline CDR1 MNHEY, CDR2 SMNVEV (reference sequence). CDR3: CASSQYLGRDEQYF. CDR3 in DNA: TGTGCCAGCAGTCAGTACCTTGGGCGGGACGAGCAGTACTTC.

In this sample, this clone turned up many times. V gene TRBV4-1 combines with J gene TRBJ2-1; 7 bases are a match to TRBD1. Germline V gives CDR1 MGHRA, CDR2 YSYEKL. This CDR3 has 14 residues. The ends lost 3 bases at V and 8 bases at J; junction bases unmatched: 7. CDR3 coding DNA: TGCGCCAGCAGCCAGGTGACAGGGCATCATGAGCAGTTCTTC. It specifies CASSQVTGHHEQFF.

The chain combines TRBV5-1 with TRBJ1-5; D remains ambiguous. The germline V and J ends were trimmed by 0 bases and 7 bases, with 14 bases remaining between them. Germline CDR1 is SGHRS and CDR2 is YFSETQ. The CDR3 spans 15 residues. CDR3: CASSLGPADPQPQHF. The CDR3 DNA reads as TGCGCCAGCAGCTTGGGACCAGCGGACCCCCAGCCCCAGCATTTT.

The chain recombines TRBV5-1 with TRBJ2-1; 8 bases line up with TRBD1. Germline trimming cut 0 bases from V and 4 bases from J; bases unmatched to any gene: 9. Germline loops: CDR1 SGHRS, CDR2 YFSETQ. There are 17 residues in the CDR3. CDR3 DNA: TGCGCCAGCAGCTTGGGAGCAGACGGACAGGGTTACAATGAGCAGTTCTTC. Protein: CASSLGADGQGYNEQFF.

The gene calls are TRBV5-4 and TRBJ2-3, with a weak D call TRBD1 (6 bases). Germline V CDR1 and CDR2: SGHNT, YYREEE (reference sequence). CDR3 length: 15 residues. Trimming removed 4 bases from V and 0 bases from J, with 12 bases in between. DNA for the CDR3: TGTGCCAGCAGCCAGGGACAACCTAGCACAGATACGCAGTATTTT. As protein: CASSQGQPSTDTQYF.

The chain employs TRBV7-9 and TRBJ2-2; possible D gene TRBD1, 6 bases. CDR1 SEHNR and CDR2 FQNEAQ come from the germline V gene (reference sequence). This CDR3 region has 12 residues. The V gene lost 5 bases and the J gene lost 15 bases, with 16 bases spanning the gap. CDR3 coding DNA: TGTGCCAGCAGCCCAACAGGGCTCGGGGTGTTTTTT. Translation: CASSPTGLGVFF.

This clone has only one observation. The chain uses TRBV19 and TRBJ2-7; TRBD1 aligns across 10 bases. From germline, CDR1 is LNHDA and CDR2 SQIVND (reference sequence). The CDR3 has 15 residues. Trimming at V came to 5 bases and at J to 3 bases, leaving 7 bases not matched to a gene. The CDR3 spells CASSARTGGGYEQYF. The CDR3 nucleotides read TGTGCCAGTAGTGCACGGACAGGGGGTGGCTACGAGCAGTACTTC.

The V gene is TRBV29-1, the J gene TRBJ1-1; 7 bases are shared with TRBD1. Trimming at V came to 6 bases and at J to 0 bases, leaving 10 bases not matched to a gene. Germline V gives CDR1 SQVTM, CDR2 ANQGSEA. CDR3 length: 15 amino acids. CDR3 residues: CSVPRTGALNTEAFF. The CDR3 region has the DNA TGCAGCGTCCCTAGGACAGGAGCCCTGAACACTGAAGCTTTCTTT. The whole variable domain, filled in from reference TRBV29-1 and TRBJ1-1, reads SAVISQKPSRDICQRGTSLTIQCQVDSQVTMMFWYRQQPGQSLTLIATANQGSEATYESGFVIDKFPISRPNLTFSTLTVSNMSPEDSSIYLCSVPRTGALNTEAFFGQGTRLTVV.

V and J are TRBV10-3 and TRBJ2-3; 13 bases line up with TRBD2. Germline V gene lookup returns CDR1 ENHRY and CDR2 SYGVKD. The junction had 11 bases not matched to a gene; V was cut back by 4 bases and J by 1 base. The CDR3 covers 19 residues. The CDR3 here is CAISAGLAGEKVGTDTQYF. In DNA, the CDR3 is TGTGCCATCAGTGCTGGACTAGCGGGAGAGAAGGTGGGCACAGATACGCAGTATTTT.

The chain links TRBV7-9 to TRBJ1-1; 7 bases fit TRBD1. This CDR3 has 13 residues. In germline, CDR1 is SEHNR, CDR2 FQNEAQ (reference sequence). The junction had 9 bases not matched to a gene; V was cut back by 2 bases and J by 12 bases. DNA of the CDR3: TGTGCCAGCAGCTTAAATTCGCAGGGGGGAACTTTCTTT. Its protein is CASSLNSQGGTFF.

The chain has TRBV19 and TRBJ2-3; 9 nucleotides line up with TRBD2. V was pared by 3 bases and J by 5 bases, with 9 bases of the junction left unmatched. The germline gives CDR1 LNHDA, CDR2 SQIVND (reference sequence). This CDR3 is built from 16 residues. The CDR3 here is CASSIVAAGGKDTQYF. CDR3 coding DNA: TGTGCCAGTAGTATTGTTGCAGCGGGGGGTAAAGATACGCAGTATTTT.

Note on this clone: At one boundary the junction diverges from the germline segment, which might be a read error. The chain employs TRBV6-5 and TRBJ2-1; TRBD2 matches at 13 bases. Germline V gives CDR1 MNHEY, CDR2 SVGAGI. The CDR3 runs to 14 residues. CDR3 loop: CASSLLAGGPTRIF. In DNA, the CDR3 is TGTGCCAGCAGTCTACTAGCGGGAGGGCCGACGAGAATCTTC.

This chain joins TRBV7-2 and TRBJ2-2, with 9 bases aligning to TRBD1. CDR3 size: 14 residues. The V gene's germline CDR1 is SGHTA and CDR2 FQGNSA. V dropped 5 bases and J dropped 8; count of bases not matched to a gene: 6. CDR3 in DNA: TGTGCCAGCAGCCAGACAGGGGGGAAGGGGGAGCTGTTTTTT. This codes for CASSQTGGKGELFF.

This clone was detected only a few times. The V gene is TRBV2, the J gene TRBJ1-2; D unresolved. From germline, CDR1 is SNHLY and CDR2 FYNNEI. The CDR3 is made up of 12 amino acids. V was trimmed by 4 bases and J by 5 bases, leaving 8 bases between them. CDR3 amino acids: CASSVIVYGYTF. The CDR3 DNA follows: TGTGCCAGCAGTGTTATAGTGTATGGCTACACCTTC.

V usage is TRBV18 and J usage is TRBJ2-2; a weak D match, TRBD1 (5 bases). The CDR3 is 15 amino acids. In germline, CDR1 is KGHSH, CDR2 LQKENI. V was pared by 3 bases and J by 4 bases, with 12 bases between. CDR3 sequence reads: CASSPGRTGTGELFF. The CDR3, as DNA: TGTGCCAGCTCACCGGGGCGGACGGGCACCGGGGAGCTGTTTTTT.

This chain links TRBV21-1 with TRBJ1-5. TRBV21-1 is recorded as a pseudogene. This CDR3 is 17 amino acids long. The CDR3 loop is CASMVGGNTYSNQPQHF. In nucleotides, the CDR3 is TGTGCCAGCATGGTTGGAGGGAACACCTATAGCAATCAGCCCCAGCATTTT.

The chain recombines TRBV24-1 with TRBJ2-1; TRBD2 might be the D (6 bases). Trimming removed 2 bases at V and 0 bases at J, with 16 bases between. The CDR3 consists of 18 residues. Germline CDR1 and CDR2: KGHDR and SFDVKD. The CDR3 DNA follows: TGTGCCACCAGTGATTCTTCCCCTCGGGAGAGCTCCTACAATGAGCAGTTCTTC. Its translation: CATSDSSPRESSYNEQFF.

CDR3 loop: CASSPQEEETQYF. The CDR3 coding sequence is TGTGCCAGCTCACCCCAGGAAGAAGAGACCCAGTACTTC. The rearrangement links TRBV18 to TRBJ2-5; D is undetermined. V lost 3 bases to trimming and J lost 3 bases, with 8 bases between them. Looked up from germline, CDR1 is KGHSH and CDR2 is LQKENI. The length of the CDR3 is 13 residues. Complete variable domain (other parts from reference TRBV18 and TRBJ2-5): NAGVMQNPRHLVRRRGQEARLRCSPMKGHSHVYWYRQLPEEGLKFMVYLQKENIIDESGMPKERFSAEFPKEGPSILRIQQVVRGDSAAYFCASSPQEEETQYFGPGTRLLVL.

J is TRBJ2-3 and V is TRBV11-2; no clear D gene. Germline values: CDR1 SGHAT, CDR2 FQNNGV. V shed 0 bases and J shed 1 base, with 5 bases lying between them. This CDR3 is 14 amino acids long. CDR3: CASSLDYGTDTQYF. CDR3 DNA: TGTGCCAGCAGCTTAGATTATGGCACAGATACGCAGTATTTT.

The chain combines TRBV13 with TRBJ2-1, with D possibly being TRBD2 (6 bases). There are 15 residues in the CDR3. V dropped 1 base and J dropped 5 bases, with 12 bases sitting between them. Germline CDR1 reads PRHDT; CDR2 reads FYEKMQ (reference sequence). As DNA, the CDR3 is TGTGCCAGCAGCTTAGCACTAGCAGCAAACAATGAGCAGTTCTTC. Amino acids: CASSLALAANNEQFF.

The chain combines TRBV5-6 with TRBJ2-7; D unclear. V lost 0 bases to trimming and J lost 8 bases, with 9 bases between them. The CDR3 is 12 residues long. Germline CDR1 SGHDT, CDR2 YYEEEE. The CDR3 is CASSLGALKQYF. DNA for the CDR3: TGTGCCAGCAGCTTGGGAGCGCTTAAGCAGTACTTC.

The chain couples TRBV6-5 to TRBJ2-7, with TRBD1 identical over 9 bases. Germline CDR1 reads MNHEY; CDR2 reads SVGAGI. The CDR3 sequence is 15 residues long. After removal of 4 bases from V and 0 bases from J, the junction contained 4 bases not matched to a gene. This CDR3 is CASSSTGGDSYEQYF. CDR3 bases: TGTGCCAGCAGTTCAACAGGGGGCGACTCCTACGAGCAGTACTTC.

The J gene is TRBJ2-3, the V gene TRBV24-1; D might be TRBD2 (6 bases). Trimming shortened V by 6 bases and J by 0 bases, and 12 bases separated the two germline ends. The CDR3 is 15 amino acids. Per germline, CDR1 KGHDR and CDR2 SFDVKD. The CDR3 loop reads CATSTTGASTDTQYF. The CDR3, as DNA: TGTGCCACCAGTACAACGGGAGCTAGCACAGATACGCAGTATTTT.

CDR3 sequence: CSVVKDRAYEQYF. For the CDR3, the DNA is TGCAGCGTTGTGAAGGACAGGGCATACGAGCAGTACTTC. The chain links TRBV29-1 to TRBJ2-7; the match to TRBD1 covers 8 bases. CDR3 length: 13 amino acids. V gave up 4 bases and J gave up 4 bases; unmatched junction bases: 6. Germline values: CDR1 SQVTM, CDR2 ANQGSEA.

J is TRBJ2-1 and V is TRBV12-3 or TRBV12-4; D is unresolved. V gave up 2 bases and J gave up 6 bases, with 5 bases separating them. The length of the CDR3 is 12 residues. In DNA form, the CDR3 reads TGTGCCAGCAGTTTATTTAGCAATGAGCAGTTCTTC. Residues: CASSLFSNEQFF.

V usage is TRBV29-1 and J usage is TRBJ2-1; D not resolved. Per germline, CDR1 SQVTM and CDR2 ANQGSEA. This CDR3 contains 13 residues. The V end was cut by 1 base, the J end by 6 bases, with 10 bases between. The CDR3 DNA sequence: TGCAGCGTTGAAGTTACAGTTGGCAATGAGCAGTTCTTC. It specifies CSVEVTVGNEQFF.

The chain combines TRBV5-1 with TRBJ1-2, with a weak D call TRBD1 (6 bases). CDR1 SGHRS and CDR2 YFSETQ come from the germline V gene. Trimming shortened V by 4 bases and J by 3 bases, and 19 bases separated the two germline ends. This CDR3 contains 16 residues. The CDR3 spells CASSPNGQPRDYGYTF. The CDR3 DNA reads as TGCGCCAGCAGCCCCAACGGACAGCCCCGTGACTATGGCTACACCTTC.

This clone qualifies as medium-sized. This sequence joins TRBV3-1 (or the pseudogene TRBV3-2) and TRBJ2-1, with TRBD2 identical over 11 bases. Germline loops: CDR1 LGHDT, CDR2 YNNKEL (reference sequence). There are 21 residues in the CDR3. After removal of 3 bases from V and 4 bases from J, the junction contained 20 bases not matched to a gene. This chain's CDR3 is CASSQVPLLAGDFLGYNEQFF. In nucleotides, the CDR3 is TGTGCCAGCAGCCAGGTCCCACTACTAGCGGGAGACTTCCTGGGATACAATGAGCAGTTCTTC.

The CDR3 DNA follows: TGTGCCAGCACCTCGGGAGAGGGCTTCGAGCAGTACTTC. This translates into CASTSGEGFEQYF. This sequence joins TRBV7-9 and TRBJ2-7; possibly TRBD2 for D (6 bases). The CDR3 has 13 residues. Germline CDR1 and CDR2: SEHNR and FQNEAQ (reference sequence). V lost 7 bases to trimming and J lost 6 bases, with 16 bases between them. Combining the CDR3 with reference TRBV7-9 and TRBJ2-7 gives the whole variable domain DTGVSQNPRHKITKRGQNVTFRCDPISEHNRLYWYRQTLGQGPEFLTYFQNEAQLEKSRLLSDRFSAERPKGSFSTLEIQRTEQGDSAMYLCASTSGEGFEQYFGPGTRLTVT.

This clone was observed a few times. The chain carries TRBV5-1 and TRBJ1-2; 8 bases fit TRBD1. The germline V gene has CDR1 SGHRS and CDR2 YFSETQ. This CDR3 comprises 15 residues. V shed 3 bases and J 6 bases; nucleotides not matched to a gene: 10. The CDR3 DNA sequence: TGCGCCAGCAGCTCATCCTGGACAGGGATTGATGGCTACACCTTC. Encoded protein: CASSSSWTGIDGYTF.

This clone is a singleton in its sample. CDR3 coding DNA: TGCGCCAGCAGCCCTAGCGGGGTTGAGCAGTTCTTC. Translation: CASSPSGVEQFF. The chain combines TRBV5-1 with TRBJ2-1; TRBD2 agrees at 9 bases. The CDR3 contains 12 residues. V shed 4 bases, J shed 9 bases, and the junction held 2 bases outside the gene matches. Per germline, CDR1 SGHRS and CDR2 YFSETQ.